This paragraph reports one TCR beta chain. How the authors handled the data: Estimates of nucleated cell counts were drawn from the amplification of reference gene primers. The assay was immunoSEQ multiplex PCR, and TCRdb's table has in-frame clones only and misses some. D and trimming were read from the DNA, whereas the V and J calls and clone size are those reported in that table. The sample yields roughly 46,000 clones, over 80% seen once. The data are from a study of blood T cell repertoires in COVID-19. Germline CDR1 WSHSY, CDR2 SAAADI. Losses at the gene ends were 6 bases for V and 9 bases for J; bases not matched to a gene: 9. This CDR3 has 14 amino acids.

The chain uses TRBV10-2 and TRBJ2-1; 9 nucleotides match TRBD2. The material sequenced was peripheral blood. This receptor was obtained from a human donor in a cohort sampled during active COVID-19. The chain's CDR3 is CASREAGGDSEQFF. For the CDR3, the DNA is TGCGCCAGCAGGGAAGCGGGGGGCGATTCTGAGCAGTTCTTC.